One and the same sample provided the 11 T cell receptor beta chains below, sequenced in a study of T cells in Graves' hyperthyroidism and ophthalmopathy. RNA transcripts yielded amplified TCR beta CDR3 regions. The HTBI primer set was used in a first-round RT-PCR of the TCR CDR3. TCRdb re-analysed the multiplex PCR reads in MiXCR, keeping a single row per CDR3 protein. The sample lists over 200,000 distinct CDR3 sequences; around 17% were seen once. The sample was blood. These receptors all come from a man between 40 and 49 years old with Graves' hyperthyroidism.

The rearrangement joins TRBV28 to TRBJ2-1; 10 bases line up with TRBD2. CDR1 and CDR2 (germline): MDHEN, SYDVKM. J was trimmed by 7 bases and V by 5 bases; bases with no gene match: 14. This CDR3 has 17 residues. CDR3 sequence (DNA): TGTGCCAGCAGTCCCCAGAGCGGGGGGGCCATATGGAATGAGCAGTTCTTC. This gives the protein CASSPQSGGAIWNEQFF.

The genes are TRBV28 and TRBJ2-4; 9 nucleotides agree with TRBD1. V was pared by 3 bases and J by 0 bases, with 21 bases of the junction left unmatched. The length of the CDR3 is 22 residues. Per germline, CDR1 MDHEN and CDR2 SYDVKM. The CDR3 DNA follows: TGTGCCAGCAGTTTGCGTTACAGGGGGCCGAACACCGGGGAGCTAGCCAAAAACATTCAGTACTTC. The encoded protein is CASSLRYRGPNTGELAKNIQYF.

The chain is built from TRBV19 and TRBJ1-1; 7 bases match TRBD1. There are 13 residues in the CDR3. Trimming took 8 bases from V and 0 from J; bases not matched to a gene: 3. Germline CDR1 reads LNHDA; CDR2 reads SQIVND (reference sequence). The CDR3 DNA reads as TGTGCCAGTCAGACAGGGATGAACACTGAAGCTTTCTTT. This codes for CASQTGMNTEAFF.

This rearrangement joins TRBV10-3 to TRBJ2-6; a possible D gene is TRBD2 (5 bases). CDR1 and CDR2 from the germline V gene are ENHRY and SYGVKD. The ends were cut back, 0 bases at V and 4 bases at J, with 7 bases in the middle. This CDR3 is 15 amino acids long. CDR3 loop: CAISESGVGANVLTF. The CDR3 bases are TGTGCCATCAGTGAGTCGGGAGTCGGGGCCAACGTCCTGACTTTC.

The table lists this clonotype with many counts. The chain links TRBV7-8 to TRBJ1-4; TRBD1 is a possible D gene (6 bases). The CDR3 runs to 13 residues. V was pared by 5 bases and J by 7 bases, with 11 bases between. Germline values: CDR1 SGHVS, CDR2 FQNEAQ. In nucleotides, the CDR3 is TGTGCCAGCAGCCACAGGGTAACTGAAAAACTGTTTTTT. It translates to CASSHRVTEKLFF.

The J gene is TRBJ1-5, the V gene TRBV6-2 or TRBV6-3, with 8 bases lining up with TRBD1. CDR3 size: 13 residues. Per germline, CDR1 MNHEY and CDR2 SVGEGT. The ends lost 6 bases at V and 6 bases at J; junction bases unmatched: 4. CDR3 in DNA: TGTGCCAGCAGACTTGACAGGGGTCAGCCCCAGCATTTT. Protein product: CASRLDRGQPQHF.

In this sample, this clonotype turned up many times. The chain joins TRBV30 to TRBJ1-2; D gene uncertain. The V gene lost 7 bases and the J gene lost 8 bases, with 14 bases spanning the gap. This CDR3 has 11 amino acids. Germline CDR1 is GTSNPN and CDR2 is SVGIG (reference sequence). The CDR3 sequence is CASPGPVGYTF. CDR3 coding DNA: TGTGCCTCCCCCGGGCCCGTAGGCTACACCTTC.

This clonotype showed up many times. This chain links TRBV7-8 with TRBJ1-4; perhaps TRBD1 as D (5 bases). CDR1 and CDR2 (germline): SGHVS, FQNEAQ. This CDR3 comprises 16 residues. V lost 3 bases to trimming and J lost 3 bases, with 14 bases between them. CDR3 region: CASSLRLWGANEKLFF. In nucleotides, the CDR3 is TGTGCCAGCAGCTTGCGCTTATGGGGCGCTAATGAAAAACTGTTTTTT.

This clonotype was counted many times. Written as DNA, the CDR3 is TGTGCCAGCACCGGGACTAGCGGGGCCCACGAGCAGTACTTC. It is translated as CASTGTSGAHEQYF. The chain recombines TRBV2 with TRBJ2-7; 13 nucleotides line up with TRBD2. Germline assignment: CDR1 SNHLY and CDR2 FYNNEI. This CDR3 has 14 amino acids. J was trimmed by 5 bases and V by 7 bases; bases with no gene match: 5.

This clonotype was detected many times. The V gene is TRBV20-1, the J gene TRBJ2-3; D gene uncertain. Between the trimmed V and J ends, which lost 3 bases and 3 bases, there was a span of 13 bases. The CDR3 contains 14 residues. Germline V gene lookup returns CDR1 DFQATT and CDR2 SNEGSKA (reference sequence). The CDR3 DNA is TGCAGTGCTAGCGCGACCCGAATAACAGATACGCAGTATTTT. This codes for CSASATRITDTQYF.

This clonotype was counted at least ten times. The CDR3 nucleotides are TGTGCCACACAGGGGGCGTCAAAAGAGCAGTACTTC. Protein product: CATQGASKEQYF. V is TRBV2 and J is TRBJ2-7; 9 positions match TRBD1. Germline trimming cut 10 bases from V and 7 bases from J; bases unmatched to any gene: 8. CDR1 SNHLY and CDR2 FYNNEI come from the germline V gene. The CDR3 covers 12 residues. Drawing the rest from reference TRBV2 and TRBJ2-7, the complete variable domain is EPEVTQTPSHQVTQMGQEVILRCVPISNHLYFYWYRQILGQKVEFLVSFYNNEISEKSEIFDDQFSVERPDGSNFTLKIRSTKLEDSAMYFCATQGASKEQYFGPGTRLTVT.